The TCR beta chain described here comes from a study of metastatic and nonmetastatic thyroid tumors. Whole-study context: Repertoires from blood and tumor or nodule tissue of malignant and benign thyroid patients were compared.

Source study methods: For papillary thyroid cancer, a distant-metastasis classifier was constructed from CDR3 differences observed across clinicopathological groups. TCRdb re-processed the PCR reads through MiXCR. TCRdb, rather than the study authors, made the V and J calls. Among about 25,000 clones, around a fifth were seen once, and the ten largest hold about an eighth. The V gene end was trimmed by 4 bases and the J gene end by 4 bases; junction bases not matched to a gene: 18. Germline V lookup: CDR1 SNHLY, CDR2 FYNNEI. The CDR3 covers 19 residues. This clone was observed a handful of times. Its cognate antigen is unknown. Thyroid surgery was performed in patients who had received no treatment beforehand. Study-level points and caveats: Versus benign nodules, malignant thyroid tumors reportedly had significantly higher TCR beta diversity, in blood and tumor.

Sequenced material: blood. The rearrangement links TRBV2 to TRBJ2-2; TRBD1 matches 7 bases. The receptor was derived from a male donor with papillary thyroid cancer or a benign thyroid nodule (not recorded which). Some clones in this sample may be carry-over from other donors' samples. The CDR3 region has the DNA TGTGCCAGCAGTGCCCCCGGACAGGTACTAGTGCGGCTCACCGGGGAGCTGTTTTTT. Protein product: CASSAPGQVLVRLTGELFF.